This TCR beta chain is drawn from a study of beta chain features in type 1 diabetes. Whole-study context: Sorted cells examined across all samples numbered more than 100 million. Broader study findings: Within the patient group, naive, central memory and Treg TCRB repertoires appeared more similar to each other than within healthy donors. Across all four CD4+ subsets, people with type 1 diabetes showed modestly shorter TCRB CDR3s.

About this clone: Its antigen is not known.

CDR3 length equals 18 residues. Per the germline V gene, CDR1 is SGDLS and CDR2 is YYNGEE. The ends were cut back, 0 bases at V and 2 bases at J, with 17 bases in the middle. Isolated RNA was reverse transcribed in full, so expressed TCRB transcripts were sequenced. Profiling relied on immunoSEQ multiplex PCR, and the TCRdb table lists in-frame clones only, not all of them. The data show roughly 370,000 clones, with approximately 15% seen just once and roughly 0.038% held by the top ten. Sorting with CD45RO/CCR7/CD25/CD127/CD95/CD27 yielded naive, central memory, regulatory and stem-like memory CD4+ cells.

The chain recombines TRBV9 with TRBJ2-2; maybe TRBD2 (5 bases). Sequencing input: naive CD4+ T cells from blood. The clonotype originates from a man aged 30 to 45 in good health. As DNA, the CDR3 is TGTGCCAGCAGCGTAGCTCCTATTTTGGGAGTTAACACCGGGGAGCTGTTTTTT. It is translated as CASSVAPILGVNTGELFF.